The clone carrying this T cell receptor (beta chain) came up many times. What it binds is not known. The authors built TCR beta libraries using iRepertoire HTBI primers and Arm-PCR of CDR3 regions. TCRdb called the multiplex PCR reads again in MiXCR, with one record for every CDR3 protein. In the table there are about 470,000 distinct CDR3 sequences, about a fifth of which are singletons. The V and J ends lost 7 bases and 2 bases, in that order; junction bases with no gene match: 19. This CDR3 spans 18 amino acids. Germline lookup yields CDR1 MNHNS and CDR2 SASEGT. This sample was taken from a study of regulatory T cells in long-lasting Graves disease. Whole-study results and caveats: Accuracy was perhaps lowered by the small sample size.

Noted time point: persistent/refractory GD, antithyroid drugs over 5 years with positive TRAb. RNA isolated from PBMCs was used to make the TCR library. The specimen comprised peripheral blood mononuclear cells (PBMCs), sampled when the disease was refractory, from a patient treated with antithyroid drugs. The sequence was obtained from a female donor with Graves disease. The chain is built from TRBV6-1 and TRBJ2-7; TRBD1 aligns across 8 bases. CDR3 nucleotide sequence: TGTGCCAGCACTAGCCCCGGGATAAACAGGGGGATCCCCTACGAGCAGTACTTC. This codes for CASTSPGINRGIPYEQYF.